This TCR beta chain was documented in a study of blood T cell repertoires in COVID-19. On the study more broadly: Nucleic acid was either cDNA or gDNA, and it came from T cells, B-cell-depleted T cells, or PBMCs.

In the original workflow: Reference gene primer amplification gave estimated nucleated cell counts. Some clones are missing from TCRdb's copy, which holds only in-frame ones; the method was immunoSEQ multiplex PCR. The DNA gave D and trimming, while V, J and clone size come from that table. Found here are some 180,000 clones, about 85% of them singletons; the top ten hold roughly 21%. Germline trimming cut 9 bases from V and 4 bases from J; bases unmatched to any gene: 10. CDR3 length: 14 residues. Germline loops: CDR1 SGHRS, CDR2 YFSETQ. This TCR was sampled from a man aged 55-75 years with active or convalescent COVID-19. This chain joins TRBV5-1 and TRBJ2-1; the match to TRBD1 covers 7 bases. Sequenced material: peripheral blood. The CDR3 DNA is TGCGCCACCCGGGTCGGGACAGTATACAATGAGCAGTTCTTC. Translation gives CATRVGTVYNEQFF.